What follows is one T cell receptor (beta chain) and its context. This entry belongs to a study of cytomegalovirus exposure and HLA in healthy donors. PCR amplification relied on 60 Vbeta primers (plus 13 Jbeta primers). Per the study methods: A later analysis tallied roughly 77 million unique TCR beta chains, around 10 million of them shared. Measured with immunoSEQ multiplex PCR; TCRdb has only the in-frame clones, and not every one. V, J and clone size derive from that table, while D and trimming were established from the DNA sequence. The table for this sample gives about 46,000 clones. The receptor comes from a woman between 40 and 55 years old in good health and CMV-seronegative. Specimen: PBMCs.

The CDR3 coding sequence is TGTGCCAGCAGCCCCCGACTCTCTATGGACAGGGGAGGGGGCGAGCAGTACTTC. Residues: CASSPRLSMDRGGGEQYF. V and J are TRBV9 and TRBJ2-7; TRBD1 matches at 9 bases. CDR1 is SGDLS and CDR2 is YYNGEE in the germline V gene. CDR3 length equals 18 residues. Trimming cost V 4 bases and J 6 bases; bases outside gene matches: 20.